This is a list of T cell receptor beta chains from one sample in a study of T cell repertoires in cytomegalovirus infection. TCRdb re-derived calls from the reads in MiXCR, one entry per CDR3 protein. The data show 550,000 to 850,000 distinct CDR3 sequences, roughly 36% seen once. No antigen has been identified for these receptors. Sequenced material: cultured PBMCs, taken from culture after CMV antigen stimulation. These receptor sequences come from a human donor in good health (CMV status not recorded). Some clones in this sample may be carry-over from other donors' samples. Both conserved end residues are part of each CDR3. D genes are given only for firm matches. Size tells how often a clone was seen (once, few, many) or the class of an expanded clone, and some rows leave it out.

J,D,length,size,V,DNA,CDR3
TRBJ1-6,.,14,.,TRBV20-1,TGCAGTGCTACTTCAGGGGTTGTAGGGTCACCCCTCCACTTT,CSATSGVVGSPLHF
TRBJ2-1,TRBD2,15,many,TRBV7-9,TGTGCCAGCAGCTTAGTTCGCGGGAGGGCCGATGAGCAGTTCTTC,CASSLVRGRADEQFF
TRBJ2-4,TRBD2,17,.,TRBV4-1,TGCGCCAGCAGCCAACGTGGCGGGGGTGCAATTCAAAACATTCAGTACTTC,CASSQRGGGAIQNIQYF
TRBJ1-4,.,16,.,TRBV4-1,TGCGCCAGCAGCCAAGGCCTGACAGGAGATAATGAAAAACTGTTTTTT,CASSQGLTGDNEKLFF
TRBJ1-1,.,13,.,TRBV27,TGTGCCAGCAGTTTAATGATGAACACTGAAGCTTTCTTT,CASSLMMNTEAFF
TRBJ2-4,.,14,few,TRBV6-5,TGTGCCAGCAGTTGGGACGGGGCCAAAAACATTCAGTACTTC,CASSWDGAKNIQYF
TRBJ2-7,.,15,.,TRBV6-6,TGTGCCAGCACCAAAGGGGGTTCCAGCTCCTACGAGCAGTACTTC,CASTKGGSSSYEQYF
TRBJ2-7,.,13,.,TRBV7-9,TGTGCCAGCGAGGGGTACCGCTCCTACGAGCAGTACTTC,CASEGYRSYEQYF
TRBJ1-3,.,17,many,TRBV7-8,TGTGCCAGCAGCTCAGAGAGCGCTACACTATCTGGAAACACCATATATTTT,CASSSESATLSGNTIYF
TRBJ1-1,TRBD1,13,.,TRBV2,TGTGCCAGCCGGACAGGGGCGACGGCTGAAGCTTTCTTT,CASRTGATAEAFF
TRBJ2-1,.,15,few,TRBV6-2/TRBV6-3,TGTGCCAGCAGTTACTGGTCCAGGGGAGGGGATGAGCAGTTCTTC,CASSYWSRGGDEQFF
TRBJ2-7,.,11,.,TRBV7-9,TGTGCCAGCAGCCCTCTCCACGAGCAGTACTTC,CASSPLHEQYF
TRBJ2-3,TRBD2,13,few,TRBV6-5,TGTGCCAGCAGGCGTTCTTCTAGCGGGCCTCAGTATTTT,CASRRSSSGPQYF
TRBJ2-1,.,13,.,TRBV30,TGTGCCTGGACAGGAACCGGAAACAATGAGCAGTTCTTC,CAWTGTGNNEQFF
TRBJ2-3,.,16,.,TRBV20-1,TGCAGTGCTAGCACGGCGAGGGGTCGGAGTTTGGATACGCAGTATTTT,CSASTARGRSLDTQYF
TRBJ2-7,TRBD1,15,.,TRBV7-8,TGTGCCAGCAGCTTAGTGGACAGGGGATTTAACGAGCAGTACTTC,CASSLVDRGFNEQYF
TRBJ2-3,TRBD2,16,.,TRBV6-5,TGTGCCAGCAGTTACTCGCGACGGGGGGATGCAGATACGCAGTATTTT,CASSYSRRGDADTQYF
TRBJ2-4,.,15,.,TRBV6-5,TGTGCCAGCAGTTCCAGGGGACTAGCCAAAAACATTCAGTACTTC,CASSSRGLAKNIQYF
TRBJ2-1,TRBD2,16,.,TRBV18,TGTGCCAGCTCCCTTCTAGCGGGAGGGCCGGGCGATGAGCAGTTCTTC,CASSLLAGGPGDEQFF
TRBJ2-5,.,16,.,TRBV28,TGTGCCAGCAGTTTAGGCCTAGGGACTCGACAAGAGACCCAGTACTTC,CASSLGLGTRQETQYF
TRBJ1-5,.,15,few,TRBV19,TGTGCCAGTAGTACTGGACATTACGGCGGTCAGCCCCAGCATTTT,CASSTGHYGGQPQHF
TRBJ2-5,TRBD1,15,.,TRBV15,TGTGCCACCAGCCCCGGGACAGGGGTATCGGAGACCCAGTACTTC,CATSPGTGVSETQYF
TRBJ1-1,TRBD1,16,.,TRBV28,TGTGCCAGCAGTTCTCTCGGGACAGGGTTCCACACTGAAGCTTTCTTT,CASSSLGTGFHTEAFF
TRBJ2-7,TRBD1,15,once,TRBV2,TGTGCCAGCAGTGCCTTCGGGACAGGGGTCTACGAGCAGTACTTC,CASSAFGTGVYEQYF
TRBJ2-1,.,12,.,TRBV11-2,TGTGCCAGCAGCCCTACTAGGGCTGAGCAGTTCTTC,CASSPTRAEQFF
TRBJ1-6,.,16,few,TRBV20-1,TGCAGTGCCCCTCTAGAGCCAAGCTCCTATAATTCACCCCTCCACTTT,CSAPLEPSSYNSPLHF
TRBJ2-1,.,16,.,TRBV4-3,TGCGCCAGCAGCCCCTTTGGCTCGAGCTCCTACAATGAGCAGTTCTTC,CASSPFGSSSYNEQFF
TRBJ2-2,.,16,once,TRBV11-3,TGTGCCAGCAGCTTAGATCATCCGGGGATGAACGGGGAGCTGTTTTTT,CASSLDHPGMNGELFF
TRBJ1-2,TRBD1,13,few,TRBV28,TGTGCCAGCAGGAAACCGGACAGGCGTGGCTACACCTTC,CASRKPDRRGYTF
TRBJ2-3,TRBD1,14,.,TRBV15,TGTGCCACCAGCGTAGACAGGGCCACAGATACGCAGTATTTT,CATSVDRATDTQYF
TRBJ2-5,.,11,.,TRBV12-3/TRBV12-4,TGTGCCAGCAAGGAAGGGGGAACCCAGTACTTC,CASKEGGTQYF
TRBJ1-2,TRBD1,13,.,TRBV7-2,TGTGCCAGCAGCCCGGACAGGGGGAATGGCTACACCTTC,CASSPDRGNGYTF
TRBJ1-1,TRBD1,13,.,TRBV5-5,TGTGCCAGCAGCTTAAGGGGGCTTACTGAAGCTTTCTTT,CASSLRGLTEAFF
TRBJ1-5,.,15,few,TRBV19,TGTGCCAGTAGTATAGGGGGCGGCCTTGACCAGCCCCAGCATTTT,CASSIGGGLDQPQHF
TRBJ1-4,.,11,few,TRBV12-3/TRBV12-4,TGTGCCAGCAGAGGACGGGAAAAACTGTTTTTT,CASRGREKLFF
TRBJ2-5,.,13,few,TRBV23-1,TGCGCCAGCAGTCGCAGGGTGGGGGAGACCCAGTACTTC,CASSRRVGETQYF
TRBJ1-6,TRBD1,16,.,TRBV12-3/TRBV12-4,TGTGCCAGCAGTCCGACAGGGCGGAACCCTAATTCACCCCTCCACTTT,CASSPTGRNPNSPLHF
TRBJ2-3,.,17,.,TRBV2,TGTGCCAGCAAAAAGGAGGCCCCGGGACTCGACACAGATACGCAGTATTTT,CASKKEAPGLDTDTQYF
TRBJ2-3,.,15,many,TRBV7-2,TGTGCCAGCAGCCTCTCCTATTCTAGCACAGATACGCAGTATTTT,CASSLSYSSTDTQYF
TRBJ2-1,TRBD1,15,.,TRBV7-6,TGTGCCAGCAGTCCCGATAGGGGGCTTCACAATGAGCAGTTCTTC,CASSPDRGLHNEQFF
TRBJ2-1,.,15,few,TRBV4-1,TGCGCCAGCAGCCAAGTCCAAGCTCTTTTGGATGAGCAGTTCTTC,CASSQVQALLDEQFF